The present entry profiles one TCR beta chain with its context. This sample was taken from a study of blood T cell repertoires in COVID-19. Looking at the study overall: The samples span acute and convalescent COVID-19 from the United States, Italy and Spain. PBMCs, B-cell-depleted T cells, or T cells provided the cDNA or gDNA that made up the material.

The authors' processing: Researchers report that nucleated cell counts were estimated from reference gene primer amplification. Measured with immunoSEQ multiplex PCR; TCRdb has only the in-frame clones, and not every one. V and J calls and clone size are those listed in that table; D and trimming were worked out from the DNA. The sample contains under 250,000 clones, 75% to 85% of which appear only once. Trimming removed 4 bases from V and 4 bases from J; junction bases left unmatched: 3. Looked up from germline, CDR1 is SGHRS and CDR2 is YFSETQ. CDR3 size: 15 residues. The TCR sequence derives from a human donor in a cohort sampled during active COVID-19. The chain uses TRBV5-1 and TRBJ2-1; 12 bases fit TRBD2. Sequenced: peripheral blood. The CDR3 region has the DNA TGCGCCAGCAGCGCGGGACTAGCGGGTTACAATGAGCAGTTCTTC. The encoded protein is CASSAGLAGYNEQFF.